The 19 T cell receptor beta chains below were found in one sample sequenced in a study of PD-L1 blockade in urothelial cancer. The data were produced by immunoSEQ multiplex PCR, yet TCRdb's version contains in-frame clones alone and is incomplete. The sample gives approximately 86,000 clones, approximately 80% of which show up once; about 6.2% is in the top ten. Time point meaning: pretreatment peripheral blood. The specimen comprised PBMCs, sampled around atezolizumab (anti-PD-L1) treatment. These receptors all come from a man aged 40-49 years with urothelial cancer.

This rearrangement joins TRBV16 to TRBJ1-1, with 7 nucleotides matching TRBD1. CDR3 length equals 14 residues. With V trimmed by 3 bases and J by 2 bases, 3 bases remained unmatched. Germline-derived CDR1 and CDR2 are KGHSY and FQNENV. The CDR3 nucleotides read TGTGCCAGCAGCCAGAGGACAGGAAACACTGAAGCTTTCTTT. Translation: CASSQRTGNTEAFF.

This chain links TRBV5-1 with TRBJ1-1; D might be TRBD1 (6 bases). Trimming removed 2 bases from V and 3 bases from J, with 11 bases in between. The CDR3 loop spans 14 amino acids. Germline CDR1 SGHRS, CDR2 YFSETQ. In nucleotides, the CDR3 is TGCGCCAGCAGCTTTACAGGGCTCTACACTGAAGCTTTCTTT. Translating it yields CASSFTGLYTEAFF.

This clone was observed once. V and J are TRBV19 and TRBJ2-2; 9 nucleotides match TRBD1. CDR1 and CDR2 from the germline V gene are LNHDA and SQIVND (reference sequence). V lost 4 bases and J lost 6; bases outside the gene matches: 6. The CDR3 has 15 amino acids. CDR3: CASSRGQGAAGELFF. CDR3 coding DNA: TGTGCCAGTAGTAGGGGACAGGGCGCAGCCGGGGAGCTGTTTTTT. The full variable domain, its missing parts supplied by reference TRBV19 and TRBJ2-2, is DGGITQSPKYLFRKEGQNVTLSCEQNLNHDAMYWYRQDPGQGLRLIYYSQIVNDFQKGDIAEGYSVSREKKESFPLTVTSAQKNPTAFYLCASSRGQGAAGELFFGEGSRLTVL.

The chain is built from TRBV30 and TRBJ1-5; the D is unclear. The V gene lost 4 bases and the J gene lost 8 bases, with 15 bases spanning the gap. The germline gives CDR1 GTSNPN, CDR2 SVGIG (reference sequence). CDR3 size: 13 residues. The CDR3 loop is CAWIRMGREPQHF. In nucleotides, the CDR3 is TGTGCCTGGATCCGGATGGGGAGGGAGCCCCAGCATTTT.

This clone was seen just once. The CDR3 here is CASMRSSYEQYF. The CDR3 region has the DNA TGTGCCAGCATGCGGAGCTCCTACGAGCAGTACTTC. This sequence joins TRBV5-5 and TRBJ2-7, with no clear D. The CDR3 has 12 residues. Trimming took off 6 bases at V and 0 bases at J, with 7 bases between the two ends. CDR1 is SGHKS, CDR2 YYEKEE, per germline (reference sequence).

The gene calls are TRBV30 and TRBJ2-7; 8 nucleotides match TRBD2. Trimming removed 3 bases from V and 4 bases from J; junction bases left unmatched: 5. CDR1 GTSNPN and CDR2 SVGIG come from the germline V gene (reference sequence). The CDR3 length is 13 residues. CDR3 region: CAWRYAGGYEQYF. In DNA form, the CDR3 reads TGTGCCTGGAGGTACGCGGGGGGATACGAGCAGTACTTC.

This clone was observed a few times. The V and J genes are TRBV9 and TRBJ2-2; D is undetermined. Germline loops: CDR1 SGDLS, CDR2 YYNGEE. The CDR3 sequence is 14 residues long. V lost 0 bases and J 6 bases, leaving 9 bases between the germline ends. In DNA form, the CDR3 reads TGTGCCAGCAGCGTAGGCGGATTTTCCGGGGAGCTGTTTTTT. Translation gives CASSVGGFSGELFF. The full variable domain, completed using reference TRBV9 and TRBJ2-2, is DSGVTQTPKHLITATGQRVTLRCSPRSGDLSVYWYQQSLDQGLQFLIQYYNGEERAKGNILERFSAQQFPDLHSELNLSSLELGDSALYFCASSVGGFSGELFFGEGSRLTVL.

V and J are TRBV18 and TRBJ1-1; D unresolved. The CDR3 loop spans 15 amino acids. The germline V gene has CDR1 KGHSH and CDR2 LQKENI. The ends were cut back, 0 bases at V and 4 bases at J, with 12 bases in the middle. The CDR3 spells CASSPPNSQSTEAFF. The CDR3 nucleotides are TGTGCCAGCTCACCACCCAACAGTCAGTCCACTGAAGCTTTCTTT.

The CDR3 protein is CASSLGGQPEQYF. The CDR3 nucleotides read TGTGCCAGCAGCTTAGGGGGACAGCCCGAGCAGTACTTC. The V call is TRBV11-2, the J call TRBJ2-7; the match to TRBD1 covers 7 bases. Germline-derived CDR1 and CDR2 are SGHAT and FQNNGV. With 1 base clipped from V and 6 bases from J, the junction kept 3 bases outside the gene matches. The CDR3 is 13 amino acids. The full variable domain, rest sourced from reference TRBV11-2 and TRBJ2-7, is EAGVAQSPRYKIIEKRQSVAFWCNPISGHATLYWYQQILGQGPKLLIQFQNNGVVDDSQLPKDRFSAERLKGVDSTLKIQPAKLEDSAVYLCASSLGGQPEQYFGPGTRLTVT.

The chain employs TRBV28 and TRBJ2-5; the D is unclear. V lost 1 base and J lost 5, with 11 bases in between. The CDR3 is 14 residues long. Germline loops: CDR1 MDHEN, CDR2 SYDVKM. CDR3 loop: CASSLSSHEETQYF. Written as DNA, the CDR3 is TGTGCCAGCAGTTTATCTAGTCATGAGGAGACCCAGTACTTC.

The J gene is TRBJ2-2, the V gene TRBV19; 8 nucleotides agree with TRBD2. The CDR3 is made up of 14 amino acids. Per the germline V gene, CDR1 is LNHDA and CDR2 is SQIVND (reference sequence). The junction had 2 bases not matched to a gene; V was cut back by 3 bases and J by 5 bases. CDR3 residues: CASSIGGATGELFF. CDR3 bases: TGTGCCAGTAGTATCGGGGGGGCAACCGGGGAGCTGTTTTTT.

The chain is built from TRBV11-2 and TRBJ1-4, with D unresolved. The CDR3 extends over 15 amino acids. Looked up from germline, CDR1 is SGHAT and CDR2 is FQNNGV. V lost 5 bases and J 7 bases, leaving 17 bases between the germline ends. The DNA for the CDR3 is TGTGCCAGCAGCCTCGACCCGAGAGGGCGTGAAAAACTGTTTTTT. Its translation: CASSLDPRGREKLFF.

J is TRBJ1-1 and V is TRBV28; D call uncertain. The germline gives CDR1 MDHEN, CDR2 SYDVKM. The V end was cut by 8 bases, the J end by 2 bases, with 15 bases between. This CDR3 comprises 14 residues. CDR3 DNA sequence: TGTGCCAGCCGGCCCCCTTACAGAAACACTGAAGCTTTCTTT. The encoded protein is CASRPPYRNTEAFF.

The table lists this clone with a few counts. CDR3 DNA sequence: TGCGCCAGCAGCTTGGGAACAGGGGTCCGATCCTACGAGCAGTACTTC. It specifies CASSLGTGVRSYEQYF. The chain carries TRBV5-1 and TRBJ2-7, with 7 positions matching TRBD1. Looked up from germline, CDR1 is SGHRS and CDR2 is YFSETQ. The CDR3 covers 16 residues. After removal of 0 bases from V and 1 base from J, the junction contained 7 bases not matched to a gene.

This chain connects TRBV19 to TRBJ2-7; 8 bases match TRBD1. Germline V gene sequence: CDR1 LNHDA, CDR2 SQIVND (reference sequence). This CDR3 is built from 15 residues. V lost 6 bases, J lost 4 bases, and 11 bases stayed unmatched. CDR3 bases: TGTGCCAGTAGCCACCCCGGGACAGGAGTTTACGAGCAGTACTTC. It encodes CASSHPGTGVYEQYF.

The chain recombines TRBV30 with TRBJ1-2, with 9 bases lining up with TRBD1. The germline CDR1 and CDR2 sequences are GTSNPN and SVGIG (reference sequence). Trimming removed 4 bases from V and 0 bases from J; junction bases left unmatched: 15. The CDR3 is made up of 18 amino acids. The CDR3 DNA reads TGTGCCTGGACCAACAGGGGGCGCCTCCGTTACTCTAACTATGGCTACACCTTC. Protein: CAWTNRGRLRYSNYGYTF.

The count of this clone is one. This chain links TRBV9 with TRBJ2-1; 12 nucleotides line up with TRBD2. Per germline, CDR1 SGDLS and CDR2 YYNGEE. V shed 2 bases, J shed 0 bases, and the junction held 9 bases outside the gene matches. CDR3 length: 19 amino acids. The CDR3 loop reads CASSVRGTSGSSSYNEQFF. In DNA, the CDR3 is TGTGCCAGCAGCGTCCGCGGGACTAGCGGGTCGAGCTCCTACAATGAGCAGTTCTTC.

V usage is TRBV13 and J usage is TRBJ1-1; possibly TRBD1 for D (6 bases). The CDR3 is 14 residues long. Germline lookup yields CDR1 PRHDT and CDR2 FYEKMQ (reference sequence). The V end was cut by 8 bases, the J end by 4 bases, with 17 bases between. The chain's CDR3 is CASQGGVVGTEAFF. CDR3 nucleotide sequence: TGTGCCAGCCAAGGGGGGGTCGTTGGCACTGAAGCTTTCTTT.

This chain uses TRBV9 with TRBJ1-1; 10 bases agree with TRBD1. CDR1 SGDLS and CDR2 YYNGEE come from the germline V gene. CDR3 size: 15 residues. The V gene end was trimmed by 2 bases and the J gene end by 6 bases; junction bases not matched to a gene: 7. The CDR3 bases are TGTGCCAGCAGCGTTTCCGGGACAGGGGCGCCTGAAGCTTTCTTT. Translating it yields CASSVSGTGAPEAFF.